Listed below are T cell receptor beta chains from one sample, sequenced in a study of cytomegalovirus exposure and HLA in healthy donors. Profiling relied on immunoSEQ multiplex PCR, and the TCRdb table lists in-frame clones only, not all of them. The sample's table shows approximately 120,000 clones. The sample consisted of PBMCs. These receptors were obtained from a woman aged 55-70 years in good health and CMV-seronegative. Each CDR3 is given with its conserved first and last residue. D genes are given only for firm matches.

v_gene	j_gene	d_gene	CDR3nt	CDR3aa
TRBV2	TRBJ1-4	TRBD1	TGTGCCAGCAGTGAAGCAGGGACAGGCATCGGGGAAAAACTGTTTTTT	CASSEAGTGIGEKLFF
TRBV7-9	TRBJ1-2	NA	TGTGCCAGCAGCTTAGTAGTAGTCGCGGGGAACTATGGCTACACCTTC	CASSLVVVAGNYGYTF
TRBV5-1	TRBJ2-3	TRBD1	TGCGCCAGCAGCTTGGGGGACAGGGTCACAGATACGCAGTATTTT	CASSLGDRVTDTQYF
TRBV2	TRBJ1-4	NA	TGTGCCAGCAGTGAGGGCTTCCCCCGTCAACTGTTTTTT	CASSEGFPRQLFF
TRBV7-9	TRBJ1-6	NA	TGTGCCAGCAGCGGGGAGTCGGGAAACTCACCCCTCCACTTT	CASSGESGNSPLHF
TRBV6-6	TRBJ1-5	TRBD1	TGTGCCAGCAGTCCGCCGACAGGGATTGGGCAGCCCCAGCATTTT	CASSPPTGIGQPQHF
TRBV7-2	TRBJ1-1	TRBD1	TGTGCCAGCAGGCTTCGACAGGGGATGAACACTGAAGCTTTCTTT	CASRLRQGMNTEAFF
TRBV4-1	TRBJ2-3	NA	TGCGCCAGCAGCCAAGCCTCCACAGATACGCAGTATTTT	CASSQASTDTQYF
TRBV19	TRBJ2-7	NA	TGTGCCAGTACTTTAGGACTCGGATCCTACGAGCAGTACTTC	CASTLGLGSYEQYF
TRBV6-5	TRBJ1-5	NA	TGTGCCAGCAGTTACTCGTGGCACAGCAATCAGCCCCAGCATTTT	CASSYSWHSNQPQHF
TRBV2	TRBJ1-4	NA	TGTGCCAGCAGTCCCTCAGGGGTGCCTAATGAAAAACTGTTTTTT	CASSPSGVPNEKLFF
TRBV27	TRBJ2-3	NA	TGTGCCAGCAGTTTATCCGCGGGCACAGATACGCAGTATTTT	CASSLSAGTDTQYF
TRBV7-9	TRBJ2-7	NA	TGTGCCAGCAGCTTAGCCCTCAGGATTGCCTACGAGCAGTACTTC	CASSLALRIAYEQYF
TRBV2	TRBJ2-3	TRBD2	TGTGCCAGCTTGCCGGGACTAGCGGGAGTTACAGATACGCAGTATTTT	CASLPGLAGVTDTQYF
TRBV7-3	TRBJ2-1	TRBD1	TGTGCCAGCAGCCTCCAGGGGGCTAGGGGCAATGAGCAGTTCTTC	CASSLQGARGNEQFF
TRBV7-8	TRBJ2-7	NA	TGTGCCAGCAGCTGGCCGACGCGGTACGAGCAGTACTTC	CASSWPTRYEQYF
TRBV13	TRBJ2-3	TRBD2	TGTGCCAGCAGCTTAAGGGCGGGAGCTAGCACAGATACGCAGTATTTT	CASSLRAGASTDTQYF
TRBV27	TRBJ1-2	TRBD1	TGTGCCAGCGGGGACGGGACAGACCCTAACTATGGCTACACCTTC	CASGDGTDPNYGYTF
TRBV9	TRBJ2-3	NA	TGTGCCAGCAGCGTAGGTCAGGTAGATACGCAGTATTTT	CASSVGQVDTQYF
TRBV2	TRBJ2-7	TRBD2	TGTGCCAGCGACGCTACAGCGGGGCCCCGGAAGGAGCAGTACTTC	CASDATAGPRKEQYF
TRBV27	TRBJ1-2	NA	TGTGCCAGCAGTTCCTCAGGGTTATACTATGGCTACACCTTC	CASSSSGLYYGYTF
TRBV5-5	TRBJ1-6	NA	TGTGCCAGCAGCTTAACCGACAGTAGCAGCTCACCCCTCCACTTT	CASSLTDSSSSPLHF
TRBV2	TRBJ1-4	TRBD1	TGTGCCAGCAATATGATGGACAGGGGTGGCGAAAAACTGTTTTTT	CASNMMDRGGEKLFF
TRBV19	TRBJ1-1	TRBD1	TGTGCCAGTATCCTGGGACAGGGTCGGGCTTTCTTT	CASILGQGRAFF
TRBV10-1	TRBJ1-2	NA	TGCGCCCGTCTACGAAGCCTCACTGACTATGGCTACACCTTC	CARLRSLTDYGYTF
TRBV11-2	TRBJ2-7	NA	TGTGCCAGCAGCCAAGGGGGGGCCCCCTACGAGCAGTACTTC	CASSQGGAPYEQYF
TRBV4-1	TRBJ1-5	TRBD1	TGCGCCAGCAGCCAGGCCCCCGGGACAGGGGGCAATCAGCCCCAGCATTTT	CASSQAPGTGGNQPQHF
TRBV6-1	TRBJ1-6	NA	TGTGCCACCAATGATATAGGCCGGAGCTCCTATAATTCACCCCTCCACTTT	CATNDIGRSSYNSPLHF
TRBV5-1	TRBJ2-7	TRBD1	TGCGCCAGCAGCTTGACAGGGGGCACCTCCTACGAGCAGTACTTC	CASSLTGGTSYEQYF
TRBV9	TRBJ2-1	TRBD2	TGTGCCAGCAGCGTAGAAAGCGGGGGCACCTACAATGAGCAGTTCTTC	CASSVESGGTYNEQFF
TRBV7-9	TRBJ2-7	NA	TGTGCCAGCAGCCCCGGGCAGTGGGGGGACGAGCAGTACTTC	CASSPGQWGDEQYF
TRBV28	TRBJ1-5	TRBD1	TGTGCCAGCAGTCCGCAGGGGGCGCGTGGTCAGCCCCAGCATTTT	CASSPQGARGQPQHF
TRBV30	TRBJ1-3	NA	TGTGCCTGGAGAAGTAGGGACACCATTAGAAACACCATATATTTT	CAWRSRDTIRNTIYF
TRBV6-4	TRBJ2-3	NA	TGTGCCACCTTTAGAGGACTCAACACAGATACGCAGTATTTT	CATFRGLNTDTQYF
TRBV5-1	TRBJ2-3	NA	TGCGCCAGCAGCCTGAAACCGGGAAGTCCGGCAGATACGCAGTATTTT	CASSLKPGSPADTQYF
TRBV1	TRBJ1-2	NA	TGCACCAGCAGCCCGCAATTGAATCCGGGTTCCTATGGCTACACCTTC	CTSSPQLNPGSYGYTF
TRBV10-1	TRBJ2-1	TRBD2	TGCGCCAGCAGTGACGGGCTAGCGGGGGCCCCATACAATGAGCAGTTCTTC	CASSDGLAGAPYNEQFF
TRBV9	TRBJ2-4	TRBD2	TGTGCCAGCAGCGGGGGGGGACTAGCCAAAAACATTCAGTACTTC	CASSGGGLAKNIQYF
TRBV5-6	TRBJ2-3	TRBD2	TGTGCCAGCAGTTTCACCAATAGCGGGGGGACCTCTAGCACAGATACGCAGTATTTT	CASSFTNSGGTSSTDTQYF
TRBV28	TRBJ1-3	NA	TGTGCCAGCAGCTCCTCGGGGGGAAACACCATATATTTT	CASSSSGGNTIYF
TRBV6-1	TRBJ2-1	TRBD2	TGTGCCAGTCACCTCGGACTAGCGGGAGGTGAGCAGTTCTTC	CASHLGLAGGEQFF
TRBV28	TRBJ2-3	NA	TGTGCCAGCAGACGGACAGCCACAGATACGCAGTATTTT	CASRRTATDTQYF
TRBV4-2	TRBJ1-1	NA	TGTGCCAGCAGTATCGGGAACACTGAAGCTTTCTTT	CASSIGNTEAFF
TRBV6-1	TRBJ2-7	TRBD2	TGTGCCAGCAGCGGGACTAGCGGGGGGACCCACGAGCAGTACTTC	CASSGTSGGTHEQYF
TRBV29-1	TRBJ1-2	TRBD1	TGCAGCGTTGCAGGGGGAAGCGGCTATGGCTACACCTTC	CSVAGGSGYGYTF